The clone carrying this T cell receptor (gamma chain) is medium-sized by share. Other nucleotide sequences from this sample produce the same CDR3. The data are from a study of gamma-delta T cells after stem cell transplantation. TCRdb re-processed the RT-PCR reads via CATT. The sample records just over 800 gamma-chain clones, 5.6% being singletons. The sequence came from a human donor. It is not recorded whose cells these are; they may come from a transplant donor. The sequenced sample was gamma-delta T cells.

CDR3 protein: CALWETQELGKKIKVF. The CDR3 nucleotides read TGTGCCTTGTGGGAGACGCAAGAGTTGGGCAAAAAAATCAAGGTATTT. This chain connects TRGV9 to TRGJP. J lost 3 bases, V lost 3 bases, and 2 bases had no gene match. The CDR3 extends over 16 amino acids. CDR1 and CDR2 from the germline V gene are GITISATS and ISYDGTV (reference sequence).